Sequencing of this TCR beta chain was carried out in a study of post-analysis software for immune sequencing data (dated by TCRdb to about 2015). For the wider study: Disease courses on record covered relapsing-remitting, secondary progressive and progressive-relapsing multiple sclerosis, though some patients had no subtype annotation. The patient repertoires were compared against around 11 previously published healthy control repertoires obtained from donors aged roughly 6 to 28 years. A subset of samples was prepared in parallel using single-end sample barcoding, then pooled and co-amplified after Illumina adapter ligation.

To demonstrate the VDJtools post-analysis software, TCR beta repertoires were profiled from the peripheral blood of roughly 12 young patients with multiple sclerosis. The multiple sclerosis patients were children and adolescents between about 6 and 16 years of age. Comments on this clonotype: No antigen is known for it. A much larger clone lies a single base off, so this may be a read error.

Overall study outcomes, separate from this receptor: Multiple sclerosis patients had significantly lower normalized Chao1 diversity than controls, a result that suggests substantial peripheral T-cell clonal expansion. The control group was slightly older than the multiple sclerosis patient group. Direct clustering with F measure showed strong co-clustering of samples prepared in the same batch, prompting a batch-effect correction. Roughly 5 TRBV segments, including TRBV5-6, TRBV5-1 and TRBV20-1, were significantly more frequent in patients than controls.

The library was prepared using PCR. For sequencing, an Illumina HiSeq 2500 was employed. To reduce PCR and sequencing biases, unique molecular identifiers were incorporated into the TCR beta cDNA libraries. Per 1 to 10 million input T cells, some 500,000 cDNA molecules were obtained, such that each molecule approximated one T cell. The patient libraries were prepared and sequenced using the same protocol as the earlier healthy control dataset. Within a given batch, samples were prepared together, multiplexed and sequenced on the same HiSeq lane. In the source study's methods: MIGEC handled the raw barcoded reads, throwing out single-read molecular identifier groups before consensus assembly and CDR3 extraction. Clonotype tables were post-analysed with VDJtools, normalizing diversity by down-sampling all datasets to the smallest sample size. To correct batch-related cross-sample contamination, repertoire overlap clustering matched CDR3 amino acid sequences but not nucleotide sequences. TCRdb trimmed the raw reads at Q25, called clones with MiXCR and kept productive beta chains. Each CDR3 protein gets just one entry, which takes the most common genes and DNA from the rows behind it. The authors' filters were not applied to this entry. The table for this sample lists 150,000 to 200,000 distinct CDR3 sequences; over 25% of them were counted only once. The ten largest clones capture about 1.6% of the sample.

The CDR3 runs 12 amino acids, cysteine and phenylalanine included. The kept DNA is CDR3 alone, 36 bases in frame from the first base. Looking up the germline V gene yields CDR1 MNHEY and CDR2 SVGAGI. The receptor was isolated from a girl between 10 and 17 years old with multiple sclerosis. Source material: blood. The chain was built from TRBV6-5 and TRBJ2-5, with the D gene not clear enough to name. The assigned J gene may be wrong: the sequence end matches TRBJ2-7 better. The CDR3 amino acid sequence is: CASGSGPYEQYF. In nucleotides, the sequence is TGTGCCAGCGGTTCAGGCCCCTACGAGCAGTACTTC.